This entry is about one T cell receptor beta chain. Data came from immunoSEQ multiplex PCR; TCRdb stores just in-frame clones and leaves some out. The sample has some 68,000 clones, nearly 97% seen once. Looked up from germline, CDR1 is GTSNPN and CDR2 is SVGIG (reference sequence). This CDR3 region has 15 residues. After removal of 4 bases from V and 3 bases from J, the junction contained 7 bases not matched to a gene. These data come from a study of technical replicates of blood from a handful of donors. The chain is built from TRBV30 and TRBJ2-3, with 10 bases aligning to TRBD1. The receptor comes from a human donor in good health. The sequencing sample was made of T cells isolated from PBMCs. CDR3 in amino acids: CAWTPGTGETDTQYF. CDR3 DNA: TGTGCCTGGACCCCTGGGACAGGGGAGACAGATACGCAGTATTTT.